The sequence of this T cell receptor beta chain was determined in a study of T cell responses to AZD1222 COVID-19 vaccine. With respect to this clone: Antigen: not known.

Study-level findings and limits: The breadth and depth of Spike-specific TCRs increased once two AZD1222 doses had been given. Spike-wide coverage was observed for vaccine-associated CD4 TCRs, with dominant responses at 160-218 and 743-854. There were repertoire samples only from the period after the peak T cell response. Baseline seropositives among AZD1222 recipients totaled only five to seven.

Generated by immunoSEQ multiplex PCR, the TCRdb table keeps only in-frame clones and is missing some. The data contain over 130,000 clones, roughly 94% of them singletons. CDR1 and CDR2 from the germline V gene are SGDLS and YYNGEE. The CDR3 runs 17 residues. The V and J ends lost 0 bases and 7 bases, in that order; junction bases with no gene match: 11. V usage is TRBV9 and J usage is TRBJ2-3; 10 bases fit TRBD2. The sample in question was peripheral blood, obtained on day 0 of AZD1222 vaccination. This clonotype originated in an adult in good health. The CDR3 sequence: CASSVGLSAGGINTQYF. The CDR3 DNA reads as TGTGCCAGCAGCGTAGGACTATCAGCGGGAGGGATAAATACGCAGTATTTT.